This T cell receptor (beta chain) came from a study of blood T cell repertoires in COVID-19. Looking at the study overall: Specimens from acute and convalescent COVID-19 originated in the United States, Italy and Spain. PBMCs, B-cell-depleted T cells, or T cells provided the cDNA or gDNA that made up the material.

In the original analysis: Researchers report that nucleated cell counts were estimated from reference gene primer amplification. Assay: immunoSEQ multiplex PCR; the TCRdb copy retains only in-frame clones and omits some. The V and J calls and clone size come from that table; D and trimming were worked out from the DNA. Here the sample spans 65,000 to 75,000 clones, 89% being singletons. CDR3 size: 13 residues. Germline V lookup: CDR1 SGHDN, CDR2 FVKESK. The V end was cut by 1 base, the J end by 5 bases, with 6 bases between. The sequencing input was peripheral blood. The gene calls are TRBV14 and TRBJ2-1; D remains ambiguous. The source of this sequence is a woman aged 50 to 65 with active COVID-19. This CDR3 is CASSQGLDNEQFF. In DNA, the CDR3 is TGTGCCAGCAGCCAAGGACTGGACAATGAGCAGTTCTTC.